The sequence of this T cell receptor beta chain was determined in a study of a mutant IDH1 vaccine in newly diagnosed glioma. Overall study context: Vaccine administration was initiated 4-6 weeks following radiotherapy alone, or with temozolomide cycles. Treated patients comprised roughly 60% males and about 38% females, mean age around 40 years. Patients previously underwent radiotherapy, temozolomide, or both, and most underwent both.

Using immunoSEQ multiplex PCR, the repertoire was profiled, and TCRdb retains in-frame clones only, with some absent. Altogether around 52,000 clones are present, around 90% being singletons, with the ten largest covering approximately 4.6%. The CDR3 has 14 residues. The V gene's germline CDR1 is SEHNR and CDR2 FQNEAQ (reference sequence). Losses at the gene ends were 5 bases for V and 4 bases for J; bases not matched to a gene: 5. Study results and caveats: No link was apparently found between pseudoprogression and changes in top peripheral T cell clonotypes.

Turning to this clone: Its antigen is undetermined.

Specified time point: week 5, during vaccination. Each dose of the vaccine consisted of 300 ug of mutant IDH1 20-mer peptide, with topical imiquimod. The chain uses TRBV7-9 and TRBJ2-3; TRBD1 matches at 8 bases. The clonotype originates from a woman aged 40 to 55 with glioma. Sequences were derived from PBMCs, sampled from a glioma patient whose treatment included an IDH1 peptide vaccine. The CDR3 DNA reads as TGTGCCAGCAGCCAGGACAGGGATGCAGATACGCAGTATTTT. Encoded protein: CASSQDRDADTQYF.